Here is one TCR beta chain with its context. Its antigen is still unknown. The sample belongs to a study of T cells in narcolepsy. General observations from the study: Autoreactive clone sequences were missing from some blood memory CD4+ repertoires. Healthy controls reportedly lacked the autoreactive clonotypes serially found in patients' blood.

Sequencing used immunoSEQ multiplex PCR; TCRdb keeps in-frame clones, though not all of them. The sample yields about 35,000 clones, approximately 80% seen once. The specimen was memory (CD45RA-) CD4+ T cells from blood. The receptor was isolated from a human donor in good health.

CDR3 amino acids: CASSLNSQETQYF. The CDR3 region has the DNA TGTGCCAGCAGCTTGAACAGCCAAGAGACCCAGTACTTC. The chain links TRBV5-4 to TRBJ2-5; D gene ambiguous. The CDR3 spans 13 residues. Germline V CDR1 and CDR2: SGHNT, YYREEE (reference sequence). The V and J ends lost 1 base and 1 base respectively, with 5 bases between them. The variable domain in full, completed from reference TRBV5-4 and TRBJ2-5, reads ETGVTQSPTHLIKTRGQQVTLRCSSQSGHNTVSWYQQALGQGPQFIFQYYREEENGRGNFPPRFSGLQFPNYSSELNVNALELDDSALYLCASSLNSQETQYFGPGTRLLVL.